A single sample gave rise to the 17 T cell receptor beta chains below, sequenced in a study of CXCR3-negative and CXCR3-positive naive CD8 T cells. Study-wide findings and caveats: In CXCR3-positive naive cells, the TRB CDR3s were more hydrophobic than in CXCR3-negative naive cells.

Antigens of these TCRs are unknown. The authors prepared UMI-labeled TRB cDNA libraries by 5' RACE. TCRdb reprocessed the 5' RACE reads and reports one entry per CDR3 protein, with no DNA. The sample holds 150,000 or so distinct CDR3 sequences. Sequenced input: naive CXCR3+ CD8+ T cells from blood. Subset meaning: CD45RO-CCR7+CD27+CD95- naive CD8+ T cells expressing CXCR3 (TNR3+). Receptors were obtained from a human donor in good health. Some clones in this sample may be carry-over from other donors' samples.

The CDR3 protein is CASSHRDPAYQETQYF. The genes are TRBV3-1 and TRBJ2-5; TCRdb's D call, TRBD1, is unchecked because there is no DNA. From germline, CDR1 is LGHDT and CDR2 YNNKEL (reference sequence). There are 16 residues in the CDR3.

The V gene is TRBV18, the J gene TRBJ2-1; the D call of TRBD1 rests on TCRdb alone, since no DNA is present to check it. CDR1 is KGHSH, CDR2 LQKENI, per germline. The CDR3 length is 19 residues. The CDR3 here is CASSARQGTTLSSYNEQFF.

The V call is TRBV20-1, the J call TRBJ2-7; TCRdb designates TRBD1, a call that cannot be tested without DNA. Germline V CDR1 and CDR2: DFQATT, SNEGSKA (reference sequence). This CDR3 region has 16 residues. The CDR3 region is CSARDLGGTVGHEQYF.

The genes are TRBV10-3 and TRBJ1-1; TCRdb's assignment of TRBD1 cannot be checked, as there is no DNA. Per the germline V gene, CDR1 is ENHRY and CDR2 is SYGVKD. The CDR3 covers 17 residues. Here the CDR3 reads CAISELGTGGFYPEAFF.

This chain's CDR3 is CASSPVDSNQPQHF. J is TRBJ1-5 and V is TRBV28. The CDR3 totals 14 residues. The V gene's germline CDR1 is MDHEN and CDR2 SYDVKM.

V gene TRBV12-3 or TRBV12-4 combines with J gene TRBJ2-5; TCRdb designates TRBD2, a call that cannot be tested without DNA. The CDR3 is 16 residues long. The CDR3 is CASSLVVAGAQETQYF.

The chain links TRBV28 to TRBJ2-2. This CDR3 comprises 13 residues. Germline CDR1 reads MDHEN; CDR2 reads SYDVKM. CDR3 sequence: CASSQSSSGELFF.

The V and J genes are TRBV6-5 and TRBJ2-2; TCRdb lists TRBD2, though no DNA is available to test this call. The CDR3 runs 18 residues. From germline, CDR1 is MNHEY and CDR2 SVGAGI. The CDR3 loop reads CASSYDPGTSGSSGELFF.

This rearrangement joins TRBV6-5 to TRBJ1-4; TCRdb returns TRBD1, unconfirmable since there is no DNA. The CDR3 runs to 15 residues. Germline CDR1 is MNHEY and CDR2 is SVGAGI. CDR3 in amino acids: CASRIRDRGGEKLFF.

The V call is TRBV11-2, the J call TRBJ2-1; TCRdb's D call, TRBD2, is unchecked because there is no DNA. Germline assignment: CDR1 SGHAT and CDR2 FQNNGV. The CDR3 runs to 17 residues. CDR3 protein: CASSLAGGAWSYNEQFF. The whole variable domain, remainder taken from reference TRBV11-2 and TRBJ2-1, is EAGVAQSPRYKIIEKRQSVAFWCNPISGHATLYWYQQILGQGPKLLIQFQNNGVVDDSQLPKDRFSAERLKGVDSTLKIQPAKLEDSAVYLCASSLAGGAWSYNEQFFGPGTRLTVL.

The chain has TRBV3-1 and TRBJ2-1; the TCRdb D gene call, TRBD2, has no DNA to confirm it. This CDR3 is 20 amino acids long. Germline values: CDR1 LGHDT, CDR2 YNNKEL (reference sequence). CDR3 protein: CASSQGVIYLTGLDYNEQFF.

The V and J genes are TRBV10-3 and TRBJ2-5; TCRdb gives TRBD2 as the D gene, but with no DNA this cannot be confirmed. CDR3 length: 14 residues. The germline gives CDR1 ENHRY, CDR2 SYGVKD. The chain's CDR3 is CAISEPGSQETQYF.

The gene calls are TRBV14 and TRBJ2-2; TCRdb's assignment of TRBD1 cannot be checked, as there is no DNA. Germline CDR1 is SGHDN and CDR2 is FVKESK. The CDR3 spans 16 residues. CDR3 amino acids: CASSQVEQGVTGELFF.

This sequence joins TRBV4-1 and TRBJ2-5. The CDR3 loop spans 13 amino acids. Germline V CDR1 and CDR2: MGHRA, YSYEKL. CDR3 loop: CASSQGFGETQYF.

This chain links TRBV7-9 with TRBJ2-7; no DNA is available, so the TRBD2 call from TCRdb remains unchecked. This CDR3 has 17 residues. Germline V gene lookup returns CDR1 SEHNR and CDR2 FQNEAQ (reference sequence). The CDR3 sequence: CASSLGGLARSANEQYF.

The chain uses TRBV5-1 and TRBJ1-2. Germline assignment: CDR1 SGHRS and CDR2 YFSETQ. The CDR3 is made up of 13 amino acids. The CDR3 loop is CASSFIPTDGYTF. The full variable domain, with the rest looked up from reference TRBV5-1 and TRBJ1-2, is KAGVTQTPRYLIKTRGQQVTLSCSPISGHRSVSWYQQTPGQGLQFLFEYFSETQRNKGNFPGRFSGRQFSNSRSEMNVSTLELGDSALYLCASSFIPTDGYTFGSGTRLTVV.

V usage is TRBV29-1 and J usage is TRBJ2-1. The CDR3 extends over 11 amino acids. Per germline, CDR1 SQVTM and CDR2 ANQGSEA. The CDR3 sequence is CSDVLLNEQFF.